One and the same sample provided the 10 T cell receptor beta chains below, sequenced in a study of T-cell memory formation after mild COVID-19. Using its own MiXCR run on the 5' RACE reads, TCRdb lists one record per CDR3 protein. The sample records 350,000 or so distinct CDR3 sequences, 20% to 25% being singletons. Sample: PBMCs or a T cell subset sorted from them (not recorded which). These receptors all stem from an adult woman who had mild COVID-19 (a few samples of this study predate the infection). Cell type and time point are not known.

This clonotype was seen a handful of times. The chain carries TRBV4-3 and TRBJ1-6; 8 bases align to TRBD1. Germline V lookup: CDR1 LGHNA, CDR2 YSLEER. The CDR3 is 14 residues long. J gave up 4 bases and V 6 bases, and 2 bases lay outside the gene matches. CDR3 DNA: TGCGCCAGCAGGACAGGGGCGTATAATTCACCCCTCCACTTT. Translating it yields CASRTGAYNSPLHF.

J is TRBJ1-4 and V is TRBV12-3 or TRBV12-4; 8 positions match TRBD1. With 6 bases clipped from V and 7 bases from J, the junction kept 10 bases outside the gene matches. CDR3 length equals 15 residues. The CDR3 spells CASSSQGGVSEKLFF. In nucleotides, the CDR3 is TGTGCCAGCAGCTCACAGGGGGGCGTGAGTGAAAAACTGTTTTTT.

The sample holds a few counts of this clonotype. The genes are TRBV20-1 and TRBJ2-2, with D tentatively TRBD1 (5 bases). This CDR3 spans 15 amino acids. Trimming left V 6 bases short and J 0 bases short, with 14 bases between. Germline values: CDR1 DFQATT, CDR2 SNEGSKA (reference sequence). The CDR3 sequence: CSAIGQGANTGELFF. The CDR3 DNA is TGCAGTGCAATCGGACAAGGGGCGAACACCGGGGAGCTGTTTTTT.

This clonotype has only a few counts. The genes are TRBV5-1 and TRBJ2-1; D gene uncertain. The germline V gene encodes CDR1 SGHRS and CDR2 YFSETQ. Trimming removed 1 base from V and 0 bases from J, with 5 bases in between. This CDR3 contains 14 residues. The CDR3 nucleotides read TGCGCCAGCAGCTTGATAAGCTCCTACAATGAGCAGTTCTTC. It translates to CASSLISSYNEQFF.

This chain joins TRBV9 and TRBJ2-7, with D possibly matching TRBD2 (5 bases). The V gene lost 4 bases and the J gene lost 0 bases, with 11 bases spanning the gap. There are 14 residues in the CDR3. Germline V gene sequence: CDR1 SGDLS, CDR2 YYNGEE. The CDR3 nucleotides read TGTGCCAGCAGCCCGGGGTCCTTCTCCTACGAGCAGTACTTC. Translating it yields CASSPGSFSYEQYF.

CDR3 coding DNA: TGTGCCAGCAGGCCTGCCTGGGAGGGTGAGACCCAGTACTTC. It codes for CASRPAWEGETQYF. The rearrangement joins TRBV6-5 to TRBJ2-5, with 7 bases lining up with TRBD2. Germline V gene data show CDR1 as MNHEY and CDR2 as SVGAGI. The CDR3 consists of 14 residues. V lost 6 bases, J lost 5 bases, and 9 bases stayed unmatched.

This clonotype was seen only a few times. The chain joins TRBV4-3 to TRBJ2-1; D possibly corresponds to TRBD1 (6 bases). Germline V gives CDR1 LGHNA, CDR2 YSLEER. This CDR3 has 13 residues. The ends were cut back, 0 bases at V and 10 bases at J, with 10 bases in the middle. The CDR3 region has the DNA TGCGCCAGCAGCCAAGATCTAACAGGGGAGCAGTTCTTC. Translating it yields CASSQDLTGEQFF.

Many counts were recorded for this clonotype. This chain joins TRBV18 and TRBJ2-5, with D unclear. V was clipped by 3 bases and J by 1 base, with 6 bases between them. CDR1 and CDR2 (germline): KGHSH, LQKENI. The CDR3 consists of 13 residues. CDR3 in amino acids: CASSPSSQETQYF. DNA for the CDR3: TGTGCCAGCTCACCGTCCAGCCAAGAGACCCAGTACTTC.

Many counts were recorded for this clonotype. The V gene is TRBV7-2, the J gene TRBJ2-5; 12 bases fit TRBD2. The CDR3 is made up of 14 amino acids. V was clipped by 6 bases and J by 5 bases; unmatched bases: 4. Germline V CDR1 and CDR2: SGHTA, FQGNSA. CDR3 in DNA: TGTGCCAGCAGTCGACTAGCGGGGGTTGAGACCCAGTACTTC. Protein sequence: CASSRLAGVETQYF.

The chain links TRBV4-1 to TRBJ1-2; D may be TRBD1 (6 bases). Germline V gene sequence: CDR1 MGHRA, CDR2 YSYEKL. The CDR3 sequence is 15 residues long. V was shortened by 3 bases and J by 4 bases, with 15 bases between the two germline ends. The DNA for the CDR3 is TGCGCCAGCAGCCAGCCAGAGACAGGCACCTATGGCTACACCTTC. This gives the protein CASSQPETGTYGYTF.